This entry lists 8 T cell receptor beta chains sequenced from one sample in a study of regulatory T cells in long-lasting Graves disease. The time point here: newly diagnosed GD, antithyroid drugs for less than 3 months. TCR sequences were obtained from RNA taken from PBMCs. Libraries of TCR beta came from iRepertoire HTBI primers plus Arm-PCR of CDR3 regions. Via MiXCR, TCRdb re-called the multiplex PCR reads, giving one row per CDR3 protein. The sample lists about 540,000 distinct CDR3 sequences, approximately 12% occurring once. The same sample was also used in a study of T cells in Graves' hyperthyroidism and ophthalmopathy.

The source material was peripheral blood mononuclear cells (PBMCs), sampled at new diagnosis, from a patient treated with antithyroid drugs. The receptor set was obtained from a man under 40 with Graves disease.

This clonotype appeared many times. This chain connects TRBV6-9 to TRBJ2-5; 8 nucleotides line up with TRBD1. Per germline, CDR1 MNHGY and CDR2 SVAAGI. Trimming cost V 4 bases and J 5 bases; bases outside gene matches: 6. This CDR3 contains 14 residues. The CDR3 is CASSSGTGAETQYF. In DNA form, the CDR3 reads TGTGCCAGCAGTTCCGGGACAGGCGCTGAGACCCAGTACTTC.

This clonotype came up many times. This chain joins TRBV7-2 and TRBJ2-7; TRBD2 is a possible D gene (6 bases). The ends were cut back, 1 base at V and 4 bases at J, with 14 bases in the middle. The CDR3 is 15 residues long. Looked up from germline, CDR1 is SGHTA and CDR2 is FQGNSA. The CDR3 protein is CASSLEAGRGYEQYF. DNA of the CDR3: TGTGCCAGCAGCTTAGAGGCGGGGAGAGGTTACGAGCAGTACTTC.

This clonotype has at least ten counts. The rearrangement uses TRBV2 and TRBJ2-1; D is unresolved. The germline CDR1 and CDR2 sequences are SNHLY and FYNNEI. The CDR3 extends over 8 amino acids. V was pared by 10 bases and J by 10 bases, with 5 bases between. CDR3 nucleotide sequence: TGTGCCACTGGAGAGCAGTTCTTC. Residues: CATGEQFF. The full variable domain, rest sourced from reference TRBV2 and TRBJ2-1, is EPEVTQTPSHQVTQMGQEVILRCVPISNHLYFYWYRQILGQKVEFLVSFYNNEISEKSEIFDDQFSVERPDGSNFTLKIRSTKLEDSAMYFCATGEQFFGPGTRLTVL.

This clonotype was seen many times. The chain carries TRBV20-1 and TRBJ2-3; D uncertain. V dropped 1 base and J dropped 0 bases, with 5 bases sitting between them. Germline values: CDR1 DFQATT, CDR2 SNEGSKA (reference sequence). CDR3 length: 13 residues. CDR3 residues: CSARGWSTDTQYF. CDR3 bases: TGCAGTGCTAGAGGTTGGAGCACAGATACGCAGTATTTT.

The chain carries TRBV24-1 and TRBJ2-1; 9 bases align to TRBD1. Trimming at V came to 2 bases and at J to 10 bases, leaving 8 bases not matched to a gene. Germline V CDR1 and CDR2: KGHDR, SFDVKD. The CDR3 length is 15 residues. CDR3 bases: TGTGCCACCAGTGATTCCGGGACAGGGATTGGCGAGCAGTTCTTC. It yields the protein CATSDSGTGIGEQFF.

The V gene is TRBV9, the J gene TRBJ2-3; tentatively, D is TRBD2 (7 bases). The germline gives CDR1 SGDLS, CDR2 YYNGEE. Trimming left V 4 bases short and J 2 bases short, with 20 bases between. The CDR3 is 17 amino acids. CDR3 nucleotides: TGTGCCAGCAGCCCGGAAGGGGGGCGGGACTACACAGATACGCAGTATTTT. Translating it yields CASSPEGGRDYTDTQYF. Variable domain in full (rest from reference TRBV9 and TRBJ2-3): DSGVTQTPKHLITATGQRVTLRCSPRSGDLSVYWYQQSLDQGLQFLIQYYNGEERAKGNILERFSAQQFPDLHSELNLSSLELGDSALYFCASSPEGGRDYTDTQYFGPGTRLTVL.

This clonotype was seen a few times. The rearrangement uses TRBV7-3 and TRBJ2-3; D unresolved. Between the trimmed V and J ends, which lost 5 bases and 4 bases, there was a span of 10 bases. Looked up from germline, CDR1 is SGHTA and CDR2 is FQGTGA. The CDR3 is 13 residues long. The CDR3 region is CASSQPGSDTQYF. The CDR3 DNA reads TGTGCCAGCAGCCAACCGGGTTCAGATACGCAGTATTTT.

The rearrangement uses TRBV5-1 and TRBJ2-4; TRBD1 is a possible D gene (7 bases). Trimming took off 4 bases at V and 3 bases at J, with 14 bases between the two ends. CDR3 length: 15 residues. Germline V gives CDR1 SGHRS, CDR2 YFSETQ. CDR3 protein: CASSAFQGGKNIQYF. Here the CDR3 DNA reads TGCGCCAGCAGCGCGTTCCAGGGGGGCAAAAACATTCAGTACTTC.